Below are 8 T cell receptor beta chains sequenced from a single sample in a study of Graves' ophthalmopathy and Graves' hyperthyroidism. The study amplified TCR beta CDR3 regions using RNA transcripts. The authors performed first-round RT-PCR with HTBI primers and then a second-round multiplex PCR. TCRdb analysed the multiplex PCR reads with MiXCR anew, one entry per CDR3 protein. Here the sample spans over 500,000 distinct CDR3 sequences, about 20% being singletons. Sequenced: peripheral blood. The receptors were sampled from a woman under 30 with stable Graves' hyperthyroidism. Some clones in this sample may be carry-over from other donors' samples.

The V call is TRBV6-1, the J call TRBJ2-5, with D possibly matching TRBD2 (5 bases). The CDR3 consists of 14 residues. V lost 5 bases to trimming and J lost 1 base, with 11 bases between them. CDR1 and CDR2 (germline): MNHNS, SASEGT. The CDR3 region is CASSTRTRQETQYF. The CDR3 DNA reads TGTGCCAGCAGTACCCGGACTCGCCAAGAGACCCAGTACTTC.

The rearrangement joins TRBV4-2 to TRBJ2-7; 10 bases agree with TRBD1. Germline values: CDR1 LGHNA, CDR2 YNFKEQ. The junction had 11 bases not matched to a gene; V was cut back by 3 bases and J by 6 bases. The CDR3 has 16 residues. Written as DNA, the CDR3 is TGTGCCAGCAGCCAGCCCTCGGGACAGGGGCTTGTCGAGCAGTACTTC. Translated: CASSQPSGQGLVEQYF.

This clonotype has ten or more counts. V usage is TRBV7-9 and J usage is TRBJ1-5; D might be TRBD1 (5 bases). V gave up 4 bases and J gave up 2 bases, with 12 bases separating them. The CDR3 has 15 residues. Germline values: CDR1 SEHNR, CDR2 FQNEAQ (reference sequence). CDR3 in DNA: TGTGCCAGCAGCTCGGGGCTCGTGGGCAATCAGCCCCAGCATTTT. This sequence encodes CASSSGLVGNQPQHF.

The sample holds many counts of this clonotype. The chain couples TRBV7-3 to TRBJ2-1; TRBD2 matches 9 bases. V trimming: 2 bases; J trimming: 4 bases; junction bases outside the gene matches: 3. The CDR3 is made up of 15 amino acids. Looked up from germline, CDR1 is SGHTA and CDR2 is FQGTGA. The CDR3 loop reads CASSLGREGYNEQFF. The CDR3 nucleotides are TGTGCCAGCAGCTTAGGGCGGGAGGGTTACAATGAGCAGTTCTTC.

For this clonotype: This may be a read error, as it is one base from a much larger clone. CDR3 loop: CASDRGEPEAFF. In nucleotides, the CDR3 is TGTGCCTCAGACAGGGGAGAACCTGAAGCTTTCTTT. The V gene is TRBV30, the J gene TRBJ1-1, with 8 bases lining up with TRBD1. After removal of 7 bases from V and 6 bases from J, the junction contained 7 bases not matched to a gene. The length of the CDR3 is 12 residues. Germline CDR1 reads GTSNPN; CDR2 reads SVGIG (reference sequence). Together with reference TRBV30 and TRBJ1-1, the CDR3 gives the full variable domain: SQTIHQWPATLVQPVGSPLSLECTVEGTSNPNLYWYRQAAGRGLQLLFYSVGIGQISSEVPQNLSASRPQDRQFILSSKKLLLSDSGFYLCASDRGEPEAFFGQGTRLTVV.

Many counts were recorded for this clonotype. V is TRBV6-1 and J is TRBJ2-6; 7 bases line up with TRBD1. This CDR3 has 16 residues. CDR1 and CDR2 (germline): MNHNS, SASEGT. The V and J ends lost 4 bases and 3 bases, in that order; junction bases with no gene match: 6. The CDR3 DNA follows: TGTGCCAGCAGTGGTGACAGGGTGCGTGGGGCCAACGTCCTGACTTTC. Translation gives CASSGDRVRGANVLTF.

At least ten counts were recorded for this clonotype. The chain joins TRBV4-3 to TRBJ1-2, with no clear D. The length of the CDR3 is 16 residues. Germline V gene data show CDR1 as LGHNA and CDR2 as YSLEER. V was trimmed by 0 bases and J by 2 bases, leaving 13 bases between them. DNA for the CDR3: TGCGCCAGCAGCCAAGATGTTTTTACAGCGAACTATGGCTACACCTTC. Translating gives CASSQDVFTANYGYTF.

This clonotype was counted at least ten times. The chain uses TRBV10-1 and TRBJ1-5; D perhaps matches TRBD1 (5 bases). The V and J ends lost 6 bases and 11 bases respectively, with 17 bases between them. This CDR3 is built from 13 residues. Germline CDR1 and CDR2: WNHNN and SYGVQD (reference sequence). The CDR3 DNA is TGCGCCAGCAGCGCCGACCGAGCGGGGGCCCAGCATTTT. Protein product: CASSADRAGAQHF.